This record looks at one TCR beta chain sequence and its context. The antigen is unknown. Trimming stripped 8 bases from V and 2 bases from J, with 13 bases between. The CDR3 is 14 residues long. Germline loops: CDR1 SGHTA, CDR2 FQGNSA. The record originates from a study of T cell repertoires in cytomegalovirus infection. At the level of the study: Researchers turned to recently identified HLA-C-restricted CMV epitopes as well as well-studied HLA-B-restricted ones. It was the public TCR beta signatures that indicated both CMV infection and matching HLA type. Study results and limitations: Cumulative frequency of public TCR beta families picked out carriers of CMV plus the relevant HLA. The ex vivo response was dominated by HLA-C-restricted CMV-specific TCR beta clonotypes.

MiXCR, run by TCRdb on the reads, gives a single entry per CDR3 protein. The table includes hundreds of thousands of distinct CDR3 sequences, about 27% detected once. The sequence was obtained from a human donor in good health (CMV status not recorded). Some clones in this sample may be carry-over from other donors' samples. This chain links TRBV7-2 with TRBJ2-1; tentative D call: TRBD2 (6 bases). The source material was cultured PBMCs, sampled from culture after CMV antigen stimulation. The DNA of the CDR3 is TGTGCCAGCGGGGGGTGGTCAACCTACAATGAGCAGTTCTTC. Amino acids: CASGGWSTYNEQFF.